The clone carrying this T cell receptor beta chain has only a few counts. Germline-derived CDR1 and CDR2 are SGHKS and YYEKEE (reference sequence). The CDR3 extends over 13 amino acids. Trimming pared 4 bases from V and 4 bases from J, leaving 8 bases between. This record belongs to a study of graft-versus-host responses after intestinal transplantation. Overall study: The whole recipient group had anti-thymocyte globulin induction followed by tacrolimus and steroids for about three years. Study results and caveats: Graft-donor T cell macrochimerism coincided with high graft-versus-host to host-versus-graft clonal ratios in allografts.

Plating combined roughly 200,000 CFSE-labeled responder cells with roughly 200,000 irradiated, violet-dye-labeled stimulator cells. Assay used: immunoSEQ multiplex PCR; TCRdb lists only in-frame clones, some missing. The table includes 6,000 to 8,000 clones, less than 40% detected once. The sequencing used alloreactive CD8+ T cells from a mixed lymphocyte reaction culture, collected before transplantation. Subset defined: CFSE-low proliferating T cells sorted from roughly six-day pre-transplant mixed lymphocyte reaction (GvH or HvG direction). The genes are TRBV5-5 and TRBJ2-2, with D possibly matching TRBD1 (5 bases). This clonotype was sampled from a human patient who was an organ donor for intestinal transplantation. This chain's CDR3 is CASSVRVTGELFF. The CDR3 region has the DNA TGTGCCAGCAGCGTCAGGGTCACCGGGGAGCTGTTTTTT.